The text below deals with one TCR beta chain. Assay: immunoSEQ multiplex PCR; the TCRdb copy retains only in-frame clones and omits some. The sample shows around 2.1 million clones, around 95% of them seen only once. This entry comes from a study of shared clonotypes between healthy human individuals. Memory CD4+ cells were the fraction left after CD45RA+ naive selection. The CDR3 length is 13 residues. Per germline, CDR1 MNHNS and CDR2 SASEGT. With 7 bases clipped from V and 3 bases from J, the junction kept 3 bases outside the gene matches. This TCR was sampled from a man aged 18 to 29 in good health. The chain combines TRBV6-1 with TRBJ2-7; 10 bases match TRBD1. Sequenced material: naive CD4+ T cells sorted from blood. This sample's subset: CD45RA+ positively selected. The CDR3 reads CASTRDRGYEQYF. The CDR3 DNA follows: TGTGCCAGCACAAGGGACAGGGGCTACGAGCAGTACTTC.